One TCR beta chain is described in this entry. This clone was recorded a few times. It lacks a known antigen. Base qualities were left out, and no much larger clone turns up one base away. The library was generated by the immunoSEQ multiplex PCR assay. The multiplex PCR relied on a mix of 60 forward primers for TCR Vbeta segments and 13 reverse primers for TCR Jbeta segments. The CDR3 region of rearranged TCR beta genes was amplified from genomic DNA with a multiplex PCR assay. The Illumina HiSeq System was used to sequence the amplified TCR beta libraries as 87-base-pair reads. In the source study's methods: A later analysis counted some 74 million unique TCR beta chains across the approximately 700 repertoires, and around 12 million of these chains were shared by at least two donors. To remove PCR and sequencing errors, raw reads were error-corrected and collapsed into unique sequences using a nearest-neighbor algorithm that merged closely related sequences. CDR3 sequences were aligned to IMGT reference sequences to assign V, D and J gene segments. For a sequence to be retained, a match of at least six nucleotides to both a V gene segment and a J gene segment was required. A rearrangement counted as productive if the CDR3 had no stop codons and remained in frame with V and J, and every other rearrangement counted as non-productive. Following IMGT convention, CDR3 was defined as the stretch from the second conserved V-encoded cysteine up to the conserved J-encoded phenylalanine. Sequences without an unambiguous match to a single V gene segment were excluded from the earlier analysis of over 500 of the donors. In an earlier analysis of approximately 550 of the donors, V segments were called functional above 56.7% productive rearrangements and were called segregating when the between-donor standard deviation exceeded 5%. A statistical classification framework was developed to diagnose cytomegalovirus status using the catalog of TCR beta chain sequences. V and J gene assignment, in a later analysis, came from comparing TCR nucleotide sequences with IMGT/GENE-DB human TR gene sequences. Using the TCRdist pipeline, a later analysis assigned CDR3 sequences along with most-parsimonious VDJ recombination scenarios. In a later analysis, each TCR beta chain was defined by its CDR3 amino acid sequence together with its V-gene family, and reads without a unique V-gene family were excluded. As a way to deal with suspected cross-contamination and a sequencing artifact, a later analysis dropped roughly 620 nucleotide sequences that were highly shared and had low generation probability. For each public chain, a later analysis derived a clonal expansion index from normalized ranks of inferred template counts within each repertoire. In a later analysis, generation probabilities were computed using a VDJ recombination model fitted to out-of-frame rearrangements, and the results were checked against IGoR. In a later analysis, TCR-TCR, TCR-HLA and TCR-CMV co-occurrence was scored with hypergeometric tests, and a repertoire-size bias correction was applied to TCR pairs. To estimate false discovery rates, a later analysis permuted the HLA or CMV assignments 20 times. In a later analysis, co-occurring TCRs were grouped using DBSCAN, with TCRdist sequence similarity added in when clustering inside HLA-allele-positive subsets. Repertoires with fewer than 30,000 or more than 120,000 public chains were left out of co-occurrence clustering, as were a handful of repertoires with anomalous nucleotide sharing. The source is immuneACCESS, and TCRdb retained only in-frame sequences with V and J called. Part of the clones is not carried over; for the studies checked, unresolved V genes explain less than half of this, and the remainder is unexplained. V and J calls and clone size are given by that table; D and trimming were obtained from the DNA. The sample table holds some 120,000 clones, of which 60% to 85% were seen once. The ten largest clones add up to less than 3.5% of the sample.

This entry is derived from a study of cytomegalovirus exposure and HLA in healthy donors (dated by TCRdb to between 2016 and 2019). In terms of the full investigation: An earlier analysis of 587 of the donors reported 250 to 350 Gb of sequence data and 117 million unique TCR beta sequences obtained from some 200 million T cells. An early release that covered fewer than 800 HLA-typed donors contained 250 to 350 gigabases of sequencing data and some 87 million unique TCR sequences. Among the approximately 400 genotyped donors, around 79% belonged to the genetic ancestry cluster associated with self-reported Caucasian donors. The study was designed to test whether signatures of past pathogen exposure could be identified by cataloging public T cell receptors. The study used immunosequencing to profile the T cell repertoires of under 700 subjects and linked those repertoires to cytomegalovirus serostatus. Besides the first cohort of roughly 700 subjects, a separate validation cohort made up of around 120 different subjects was used. To predict cytomegalovirus infection status, the study brought together high-throughput TCR immunosequencing, statistical association of individual TCRs with disease status, and machine learning. To study patterns of TCR occurrence, a later analysis re-analyzed previously published TCR beta repertoires from more than 550 donors and added high-resolution HLA genotyping. In the later analysis, no new phenotypic data were used to find candidate immune exposures; instead, reliance was placed on TCR beta sequences and their occurrence across donors. An earlier analysis of 587 of the donors applied high-throughput TCR beta sequencing to assess whether each TCR beta V gene segment acted as functional or pseudogenic. Donor age, sex, ethnicity and CMV serostatus were collected together with the repertoire data. A later genetic analysis took genome-wide SNP genotypes for about three fifths of the roughly 670 donors and used that subset as a discovery cohort. Every discovery cohort repertoire had been produced on one sequencing platform. Both class I and class II loci were covered by HLA typing, at four-digit resolution. The number of donors typed differed by locus, with about 629-630 for A, B, C, DRB1 and DQB1, approximately 500 for DQA1, 600 to 610 for DPA1, and approximately 470 for DPB1. Five DR-DQ haplotypes were treated as single units for association and clustering because of strong linkage in the cohort. On average, 235,054 unique TCR beta nucleotide sequences were sequenced per donor among 398 genotyped donors of the cohort, with 15% to 20% of those sequences being non-productive.

The cohort consisted of 600 to 700 healthy bone marrow donors. At the time of sampling, every cohort member was nominally healthy, though immune exposures that went unrecorded were likely present. The donor tested CMV seronegative, placing the donor among the roughly 350 seronegative members of the cohort. Every donor gave a peripheral blood sample, and the peripheral blood mononuclear cells from that sample were used for TCR beta sequencing. Genomic DNA extraction from the blood cell samples was performed with the Qiagen DNeasy Blood Extraction Kit. General findings and caveats noted by the study authors: In a later analysis, the rate of TCR association differed among HLA loci, with DRB1 alleles having the most associated TCRs and HLA-C alleles having the fewest. At a false discovery rate of 0.05, a later analysis linked approximately 18,000 TCR beta sequences to specific HLA alleles. A later genetic analysis reported fewer N-insertions in productive TCRs among donors in an Asian-associated ancestry cluster than the roughly 690-donor mean. Sequencing depth was assumed to be roughly uniform across donors in the presence/absence analyses, though that assumption may not hold. When HLA alleles, especially DR and DQ, strongly co-occurred, attributing TCR associations to individual alleles was difficult. A further reported finding was that TCR beta sequences accurately predicted the HLA-A and HLA-B alleles for most subjects in the first cohort. The earlier analysis of 450 to 700 of the donors excluded around 17 rarely observed V segments, including chromosome 9 orphons, because counts were too low. The authors suggested that the approach could potentially be generalized to other disease states and immunological phenotypes. A cluster of highly shared sequence variants was judged likely to be a technical artifact of the sequencing pipeline. A few of the identified cytomegalovirus-associated TCR beta chains were confirmed in vitro to be specific for cytomegalovirus antigens. In both the original and validation cohorts, the classifier was reported to diagnose cytomegalovirus status with high specificity and sensitivity. According to a later analysis, parvovirus B19, influenza, CMV and Epstein-Barr virus appeared linked to several top co-occurrence clusters. An association between a missense DCLRE1C variant and V-gene and J-gene trimming of TCR beta chains was found in a later genetic analysis and replicated in an independent cohort. An earlier analysis of approximately 570 of the donors showed that most TCR beta V segments appeared in productive rearrangements either about 90% or about 30% of the time, which broadly matched IMGT annotations. Compared with equally common non-associated chains, HLA-associated TCR beta chains in a later analysis were more clonally expanded and had lower generation probabilities. Because HLA typing was missing for some donors at each locus, association tests included only the typed subset. Only TCR beta chains were sequenced in this cohort, and the absence of alpha or paired-chain data limited detectable features. The study gave a list of roughly 150 TCR beta chains associated with cytomegalovirus. Immune exposure information for the cohort was limited to CMV serostatus. While some public TCRs were present in many individuals, most TCR sequences turned up only very rarely across donors. According to a later analysis, most CMV-associated TCR beta chains appeared to be HLA-restricted, and the HLA associations seemed to be driven largely by CMV exposure. Correlated functional status among segregating V segments might be attributable to linkage disequilibrium, but an unknown experimental factor could not be ruled out.

The sequenced sample was PBMCs. This TCR was sampled from a female donor in good health and CMV-seronegative.

CDR3 loop: CASSVTMDSEAFF. The DNA sequence is as follows: TGTGCCAGCAGCGTCACGATGGACAGTGAAGCTTTCTTT. This receptor chain uses TRBV9 and TRBJ1-1; 6 matching bases give a weak D call of TRBD1. The germline V gene specifies SGDLS as CDR1 and YYNGEE as CDR2. Trimming takes 2 bases from V and 7 bases from J, and the germline ends sit 12 bases apart. CDR3 length: 13 amino acids, cysteine to phenylalanine. Only the CDR3 DNA stays, 39 bases, in frame from base 1.